These 25 T cell receptor beta chains were all obtained from the same sample, sequenced in a study of Graves' ophthalmopathy and Graves' hyperthyroidism. TCR beta CDR3 regions were amplified from RNA transcripts. HTBI-primed RT-PCR formed the first round, and a multiplex PCR formed the second. MiXCR was run by TCRdb on the multiplex PCR reads, yielding one entry per CDR3 protein. The sample has about half a million distinct CDR3 sequences, 14% seen once. Sequenced material: blood. The receptors come from a woman under 40 with Graves' ophthalmopathy.

This chain connects TRBV9 to TRBJ2-7; possibly TRBD2 for D (6 bases). V shed 4 bases and J shed 0 bases, with 14 bases lying between them. CDR1 is SGDLS, CDR2 YYNGEE, per germline. The CDR3 runs 15 residues. The CDR3 is CASSPSGPSSYEQYF. CDR3 DNA: TGTGCCAGCAGCCCCAGCGGGCCAAGCTCCTACGAGCAGTACTTC.

Many counts were recorded for this clonotype. This rearrangement joins TRBV18 to TRBJ2-7; D not resolved. Germline V gene lookup returns CDR1 KGHSH and CDR2 LQKENI. The CDR3 spans 14 residues. V lost 8 bases and J lost 0, with 14 bases in between. CDR3 sequence (DNA): TGTGCCAGCAGCCCCGGGCAGAACTCCTACGAGCAGTACTTC. Amino acids: CASSPGQNSYEQYF.

This clonotype was counted many times. CDR3 sequence: CASSLTVFETQYF. Here the CDR3 DNA reads TGTGCCAGCAGCTTAACGGTCTTCGAGACCCAGTACTTC. The chain joins TRBV7-3 to TRBJ2-5; D is uncertain. V was clipped by 0 bases and J by 5 bases, with 7 bases between them. The germline V gene has CDR1 SGHTA and CDR2 FQGTGA. The CDR3 totals 13 residues.

This clonotype was picked up many times. The chain uses TRBV28 and TRBJ2-5; 8 bases agree with TRBD1. CDR1 and CDR2 (germline): MDHEN, SYDVKM. The CDR3 loop spans 15 amino acids. Trimming took 6 bases from V and 4 from J; bases not matched to a gene: 10. The CDR3 loop reads CASSRRDRRGETQYF. CDR3 nucleotide sequence: TGTGCCAGCAGCCGCCGGGACAGGCGAGGAGAGACCCAGTACTTC.

This clonotype came up many times. The genes are TRBV28 and TRBJ1-2, with D uncertain. The CDR3 runs to 13 residues. Germline CDR1 is MDHEN and CDR2 is SYDVKM. Trimming shortened V by 0 bases and J by 4 bases, and 6 bases separated the two germline ends. The DNA of the CDR3 is TGTGCCAGCAGTTTATGGGGTGCCTATGGCTACACCTTC. Translation: CASSLWGAYGYTF.

This clonotype was detected ten times or more. The chain joins TRBV7-2 to TRBJ1-5; D is perhaps TRBD1 (5 bases). This CDR3 is 15 amino acids long. Germline V gene data show CDR1 as SGHTA and CDR2 as FQGNSA. The V end lost 4 bases, the J end lost 9 bases, and 19 bases lay between the germline ends. The CDR3 protein is CASSYQKDGTWPQHF. The CDR3 nucleotides read TGTGCCAGCAGCTACCAAAAGGACGGGACTTGGCCCCAGCATTTT.

This clonotype was picked up many times. The chain uses TRBV19 and TRBJ2-7; D might be TRBD2 (7 bases). The CDR3 runs 13 residues. Per germline, CDR1 LNHDA and CDR2 SQIVND (reference sequence). Trimming pared 3 bases from V and 5 bases from J, leaving 11 bases between. CDR3 region: CASSMRGGDEQYF. The CDR3 DNA reads TGTGCCAGTAGTATGAGGGGGGGCGACGAGCAGTACTTC. The full variable domain, in which reference TRBV19 and TRBJ2-7 provide the parts outside the CDR3, is DGGITQSPKYLFRKEGQNVTLSCEQNLNHDAMYWYRQDPGQGLRLIYYSQIVNDFQKGDIAEGYSVSREKKESFPLTVTSAQKNPTAFYLCASSMRGGDEQYFGPGTRLTVT.

This clonotype was seen at least ten times. The rearrangement joins TRBV5-1 to TRBJ1-1; D is unclear. Germline-derived CDR1 and CDR2 are SGHRS and YFSETQ. With 0 bases removed from V and 5 bases from J, the gap between germline ends came to 11 bases. The CDR3 consists of 14 residues. The CDR3 DNA sequence: TGCGCCAGCAGCTTGGCCACCTGGCGGACTGAAGCTTTCTTT. Encoded protein: CASSLATWRTEAFF.

Comments on this clonotype: An end of the junction does not agree with germline; a read error may underlie this. V and J are TRBV6-5 and TRBJ2-3; the D is unclear. CDR3 length: 13 amino acids. Germline V gene data show CDR1 as MNHEY and CDR2 as SVGAGI. The DNA of the CDR3 is TGTGCCATCAGTTACTTGAGCACAGATACGCAGTATTTT. It specifies CAISYLSTDTQYF.

This clonotype was picked up many times. The chain couples TRBV7-2 to TRBJ1-5; D is unresolved. The V gene lost 1 base and the J gene lost 4 bases, with 5 bases spanning the gap. Germline V gene sequence: CDR1 SGHTA, CDR2 FQGNSA. This CDR3 has 13 amino acids. This chain's CDR3 is CASSLEQNQPQHF. The CDR3 DNA is TGTGCCAGCAGCTTAGAACAGAATCAGCCCCAGCATTTT.

This clonotype was seen only a few times. A much bigger clone sits one base away, suggesting this may be a read error. The chain has TRBV15 and TRBJ1-1; a weak D match, TRBD1 (5 bases). Germline CDR1 LNHNV, CDR2 YYDKDF (reference sequence). The length of the CDR3 is 15 residues. For the CDR3, the DNA is TGTGTCACCAGCAGAGGGGACCACTTGAACACTGAAGCTTTCTTT. Residues: CVTSRGDHLNTEAFF.

This clonotype was observed many times. This chain joins TRBV6-2 or TRBV6-3 and TRBJ2-2; D gene ambiguous. Trimming removed 2 bases from V and 0 bases from J, with 16 bases in between. The CDR3 extends over 18 amino acids. Germline assignment: CDR1 MNHEY and CDR2 SVGEGT. The CDR3 nucleotides are TGTGCCAGCAGTTACCCCGAAGTTCGGGCCGCGAACACCGGGGAGCTGTTTTTT. Its translation: CASSYPEVRAANTGELFF.

This clonotype was recorded many times. This chain connects TRBV19 to TRBJ1-2, with D possibly TRBD1 on 5 matching bases. V gave up 10 bases and J gave up 4 bases, with 10 bases separating them. The CDR3 has 11 amino acids. Germline loops: CDR1 LNHDA, CDR2 SQIVND (reference sequence). The CDR3 sequence is CATGLGYGYTF. The CDR3 region has the DNA TGTGCCACAGGGCTGGGCTATGGCTACACCTTC.

This clonotype was counted many times. The chain combines TRBV11-2 with TRBJ1-6; TRBD1 might be the D (5 bases). Germline V gene lookup returns CDR1 SGHAT and CDR2 FQNNGV. The V gene lost 5 bases and the J gene lost 8 bases, with 13 bases spanning the gap. The CDR3 totals 14 residues. The CDR3 spells CASSPGRLDSPLHF. CDR3 DNA: TGTGCCAGCAGCCCGGGACGCCTAGATTCACCCCTCCACTTT. The variable domain in full, with the rest retrieved from reference TRBV11-2 and TRBJ1-6, is EAGVAQSPRYKIIEKRQSVAFWCNPISGHATLYWYQQILGQGPKLLIQFQNNGVVDDSQLPKDRFSAERLKGVDSTLKIQPAKLEDSAVYLCASSPGRLDSPLHFGNGTRLTVT.

Turning to this clonotype: Relative to the germline gene, one junction end is altered; a read error may explain this. This sequence joins TRBV12-3 or TRBV12-4 and TRBJ2-7; maybe TRBD2 (5 bases). This CDR3 has 13 amino acids. DNA for the CDR3: TGTGCCAGCAGTTGGATAAGAGGGTACGATCAGTACTTC. Protein sequence: CASSWIRGYDQYF.

The gene calls are TRBV2 and TRBJ2-7; D gene uncertain. Per the germline V gene, CDR1 is SNHLY and CDR2 is FYNNEI. Trimming removed 4 bases at V and 2 bases at J, with 9 bases between. The CDR3 is made up of 13 amino acids. The CDR3 DNA is TGTGCCAGCAGTGTGTGGGCTACCTACGAGCAGTACTTC. Amino acids: CASSVWATYEQYF.

This clonotype was observed many times. V is TRBV28 and J is TRBJ1-1; TRBD1 matches 12 bases. The germline CDR1 and CDR2 sequences are MDHEN and SYDVKM. This CDR3 region has 18 residues. V lost 6 bases, J lost 1 base, and 12 bases stayed unmatched. The CDR3 nucleotides are TGTGCCAGCAGCTCCAAGCCGGGACAGGGGGCGACGAACACTGAAGCTTTCTTT. Its protein product is CASSSKPGQGATNTEAFF. The entire variable domain, with the rest obtained from reference TRBV28 and TRBJ1-1, is as follows: DVKVTQSSRYLVKRTGEKVFLECVQDMDHENMFWYRQDPGLGLRLIYFSYDVKMKEKGDIPEGYSVSREKKERFSLILESASTNQTSMYLCASSSKPGQGATNTEAFFGQGTRLTVV.

The V gene is TRBV5-1, the J gene TRBJ2-7; D may be TRBD1 (8 bases). The V gene lost 4 bases and the J gene lost 3 bases, with 32 bases spanning the gap. The CDR3 is made up of 20 amino acids. The germline gives CDR1 SGHRS, CDR2 YFSETQ. The CDR3 region is CASSLRPPPQGGLDLYEQYF. The CDR3, as DNA: TGCGCCAGCAGCCTCCGTCCCCCCCCACAGGGGGGGTTGGACCTCTACGAGCAGTACTTC.

This chain joins TRBV11-2 and TRBJ1-6; no clear D. CDR3 length: 13 residues. The V gene's germline CDR1 is SGHAT and CDR2 FQNNGV. Trimming took off 0 bases at V and 5 bases at J, with 2 bases between the two ends. The CDR3 loop is CASSLENNSPLHF. In nucleotides, the CDR3 is TGTGCCAGCAGCTTAGAAAATAATTCACCCCTCCACTTT.

This clonotype was found a few times. Being one base from a much bigger clone, this may be a read error. The chain employs TRBV7-8 and TRBJ2-5; the D gene is possibly TRBD2 (5 bases). The CDR3 sequence is 15 residues long. Germline CDR1 SGHVS, CDR2 FQNEAQ. CDR3: CASSPRTRSRETKYF. CDR3 bases: TGTGCCAGCAGCCCCCGAACTAGGTCCCGAGAGACCAAGTACTTC.

This clonotype was counted at least ten times. The CDR3 protein is CASSQATTEAFF. CDR3 nucleotide sequence: TGTGCCAGCAGCCAAGCCACCACTGAAGCTTTCTTT. The V call is TRBV11-2, the J call TRBJ1-1; D unclear. Deletions cut 5 bases from V and 4 bases from J, with 8 bases between. CDR3 length equals 12 residues. The germline gives CDR1 SGHAT, CDR2 FQNNGV.

This clonotype was seen repeatedly, ten times or more. The V and J genes are TRBV9 and TRBJ1-2; no clear D. CDR1 and CDR2 from the germline V gene are SGDLS and YYNGEE. V gave up 0 bases and J gave up 0 bases, with 12 bases separating them. This CDR3 comprises 16 residues. CDR3 in DNA: TGTGCCAGCAGCGTAGCTACGGAGACATCTAACTATGGCTACACCTTC. It specifies CASSVATETSNYGYTF.

This clonotype has ten or more counts. This sequence joins TRBV7-9 and TRBJ2-7; D is unresolved. Looked up from germline, CDR1 is SEHNR and CDR2 is FQNEAQ (reference sequence). Trimming took 1 base from V and 6 from J, leaving 7 bases between them. The CDR3 has 12 residues. The CDR3 region is CASSLEASEQYF. CDR3 DNA: TGTGCCAGCAGCTTAGAGGCATCCGAGCAGTACTTC.

The table lists this clonotype with many counts. The J gene is TRBJ1-5, the V gene TRBV24-1; D not certain. The CDR3 totals 13 residues. V dropped 6 bases and J dropped 0 bases, with 5 bases sitting between them. Germline loops: CDR1 KGHDR, CDR2 SFDVKD. The CDR3 region is CATSLHSNQPQHF. The CDR3 DNA reads as TGTGCCACCAGTCTCCATAGCAATCAGCCCCAGCATTTT.

This clonotype was recorded a few times. The chain is built from TRBV4-1 and TRBJ2-7, with 12 positions matching TRBD1. The CDR3 spans 15 residues. The V gene's germline CDR1 is MGHRA and CDR2 YSYEKL. Trimming at V came to 4 bases and at J to 7 bases, leaving 8 bases not matched to a gene. The CDR3 nucleotides are TGCGCCAGCAGCCCCCCGGGACAGGGGGCGGATGAGCAGTACTTC. Translated, it gives CASSPPGQGADEQYF.